This T cell receptor (beta chain) came from a study of T-cell reconstitution after alpha-beta-depleted transplantation in children. Broader study findings: A year had passed since transplant, and T-cell counts and diversity by then came mostly from newly produced T cells.

As regards this clonotype: The antigen remains undetermined.

Preparation of the TCRbeta library involved a method that used unique molecular identifiers. Each CDR3 protein is one row after TCRdb ran MiXCR on the PCR reads. The sample consists of about 830,000 distinct CDR3 sequences, about 15% of them appearing once. The sequence came from a male patient under 18 who had a stem cell transplant for acute lymphoblastic leukemia, so the T cells may come from the graft donor. The material sequenced was PBMCs, mostly from graft donor cells, taken 360 days after TCRalphabeta/CD19-depleted stem cell transplant.

The CDR3: CASSLWRAVNEQFF. CDR3 DNA: TGTGCCAGCAGCTTGTGGCGGGCGGTCAATGAGCAGTTCTTC. The J gene is TRBJ2-1, the V gene TRBV5-6, with a weak D call TRBD2 (5 bases). Germline lookup yields CDR1 SGHDT and CDR2 YYEEEE. V was shortened by 1 base and J by 6 bases, with 11 bases between the two germline ends. CDR3 length: 14 amino acids.